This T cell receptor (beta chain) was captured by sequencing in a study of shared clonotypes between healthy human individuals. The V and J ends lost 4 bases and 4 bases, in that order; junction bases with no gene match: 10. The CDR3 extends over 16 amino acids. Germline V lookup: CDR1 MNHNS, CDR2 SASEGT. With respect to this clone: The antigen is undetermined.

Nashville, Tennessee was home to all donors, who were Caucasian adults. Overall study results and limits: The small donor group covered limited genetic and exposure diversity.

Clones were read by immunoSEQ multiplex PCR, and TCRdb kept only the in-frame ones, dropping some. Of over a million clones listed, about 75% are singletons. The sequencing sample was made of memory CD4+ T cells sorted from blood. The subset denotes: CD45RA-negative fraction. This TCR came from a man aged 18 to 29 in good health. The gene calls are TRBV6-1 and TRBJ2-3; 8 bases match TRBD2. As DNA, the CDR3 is TGTGCCAGCAGTGCTAGAGGCGGGGGGCTCCCAGATACGCAGTATTTT. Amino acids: CASSARGGGLPDTQYF.